This paragraph covers one T cell receptor (beta chain) sequence. V lost 0 bases to trimming and J lost 7 bases; unmatched junction nucleotides: 2. From germline, CDR1 is KGHSH and CDR2 LQKENI. The CDR3 has 13 residues. The data stem from a study of tumor T cells in aggressive B-cell lymphoma. Libraries were prepared by immunoSEQ multiplex PCR; TCRdb keeps only in-frame clonotypes and omits some of them. The table shows 750 or so clones, with around 90% occurring only once. This rearrangement joins TRBV18 to TRBJ1-1; 7 nucleotides line up with TRBD1. This TCR derives from an adult with diffuse large B cell lymphoma. Sequenced input: tumor tissue. The CDR3 region is CASSPPDRIEAFF. The CDR3, as DNA: TGTGCCAGCTCACCACCGGACAGGATTGAAGCTTTCTTT.